This TCR beta chain was recorded in a study of CD8+ T cells in alopecia areata. Study at large: Severity in treated patients was scored by percentage of scalp area affected.

This clone has just a few counts. CDR3 length equals 11 residues. Germline assignment: CDR1 SQVTM and CDR2 ANQGSEA. Treatment denoted: oral pan-JAK inhibitor, 5-10 mg twice daily. RNA was isolated and reverse transcribed to cDNA, the sequencing template. Clones were read by immunoSEQ multiplex PCR, and TCRdb kept only the in-frame ones, dropping some. The table has 150,000 to 200,000 clones, roughly 70% seen once; the top ten hold 1.3%. This material consisted of CD4+ T cells sorted from blood, taken at week 49, from a patient treated with tofacitinib. This receptor was taken from a human donor with alopecia areata. The chain has TRBV29-1 and TRBJ2-2; D remains unclear. In nucleotides, the CDR3 is TGCACCTACGCGAACACCGGGGAGCTGTTTTTT. Translated, it gives CTYANTGELFF.